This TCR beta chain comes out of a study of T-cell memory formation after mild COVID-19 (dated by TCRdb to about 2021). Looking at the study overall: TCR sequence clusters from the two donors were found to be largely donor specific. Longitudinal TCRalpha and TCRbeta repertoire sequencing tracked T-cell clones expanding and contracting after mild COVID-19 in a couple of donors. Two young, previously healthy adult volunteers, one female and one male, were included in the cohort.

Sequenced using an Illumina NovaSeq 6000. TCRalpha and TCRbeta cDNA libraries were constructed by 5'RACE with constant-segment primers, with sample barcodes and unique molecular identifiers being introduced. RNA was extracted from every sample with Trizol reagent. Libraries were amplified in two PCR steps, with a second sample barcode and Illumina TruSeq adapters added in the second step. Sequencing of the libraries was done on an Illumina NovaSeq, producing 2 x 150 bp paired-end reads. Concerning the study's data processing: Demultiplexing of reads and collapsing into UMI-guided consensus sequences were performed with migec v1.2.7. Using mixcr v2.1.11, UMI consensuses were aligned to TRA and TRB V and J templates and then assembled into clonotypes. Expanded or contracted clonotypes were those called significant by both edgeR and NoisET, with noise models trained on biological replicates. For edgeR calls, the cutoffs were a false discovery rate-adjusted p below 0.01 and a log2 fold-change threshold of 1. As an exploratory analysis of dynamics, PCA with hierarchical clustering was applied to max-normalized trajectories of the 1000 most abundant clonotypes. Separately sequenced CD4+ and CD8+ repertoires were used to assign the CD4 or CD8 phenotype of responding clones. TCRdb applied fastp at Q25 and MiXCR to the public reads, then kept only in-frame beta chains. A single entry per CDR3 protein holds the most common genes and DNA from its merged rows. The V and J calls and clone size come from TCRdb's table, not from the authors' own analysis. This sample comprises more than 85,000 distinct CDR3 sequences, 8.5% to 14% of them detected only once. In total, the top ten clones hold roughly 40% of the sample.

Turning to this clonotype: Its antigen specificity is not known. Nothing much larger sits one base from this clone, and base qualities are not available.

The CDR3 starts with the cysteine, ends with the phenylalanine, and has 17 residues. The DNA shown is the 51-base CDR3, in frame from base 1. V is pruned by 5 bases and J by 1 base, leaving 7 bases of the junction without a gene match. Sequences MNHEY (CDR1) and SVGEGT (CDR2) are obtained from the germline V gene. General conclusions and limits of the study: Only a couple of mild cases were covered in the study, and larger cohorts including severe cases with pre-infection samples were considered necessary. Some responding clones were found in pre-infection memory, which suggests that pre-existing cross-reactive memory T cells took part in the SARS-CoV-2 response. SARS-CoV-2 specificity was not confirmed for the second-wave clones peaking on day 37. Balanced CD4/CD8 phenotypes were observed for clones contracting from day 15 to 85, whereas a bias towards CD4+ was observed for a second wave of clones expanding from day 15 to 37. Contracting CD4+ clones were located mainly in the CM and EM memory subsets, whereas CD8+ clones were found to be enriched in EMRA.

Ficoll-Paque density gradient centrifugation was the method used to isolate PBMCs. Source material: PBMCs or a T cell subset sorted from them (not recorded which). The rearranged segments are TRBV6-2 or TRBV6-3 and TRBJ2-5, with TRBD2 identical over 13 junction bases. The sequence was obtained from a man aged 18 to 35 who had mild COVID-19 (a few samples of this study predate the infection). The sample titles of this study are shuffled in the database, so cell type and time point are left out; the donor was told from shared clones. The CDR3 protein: CASSTGTSGAVQETQYF. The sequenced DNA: TGTGCCAGCAGTACCGGGACTAGCGGGGCGGTCCAAGAGACCCAGTACTTC.